Listed below are T cell receptor beta chains from one sample, sequenced in a study of control samples from healthy donors and cancer patients. Profiled with immunoSEQ multiplex PCR; TCRdb holds only in-frame clones, not every one. The repertoire consists of some 71,000 clones, with approximately 89% occurring once and the leading ten covering roughly 5.5%. Sequenced input: PBMCs. The receptor set was obtained from a man in his sixties with colorectal cancer. CDR3s include the opening cysteine and the closing phenylalanine or tryptophan. Each record gives: clone size, V gene, D gene, J gene, CDR3 protein, CDR3 DNA. A D gene is named only where the DNA matches it firmly. A clone size is listed for some rows: how often the clone was seen (once, few, many), or a class if it is expanded.

size: .
V: TRBV12-3/TRBV12-4
D: .
J: TRBJ2-5
CDR3: CASRETSQETQYF
DNA: TGTGCCAGCCGCGAGACAAGCCAAGAGACCCAGTACTTC

size: .
V: TRBV9
D: .
J: TRBJ2-2
CDR3: CASSVPRAGGVNTGELFF
DNA: TGTGCCAGCAGCGTACCCCGAGCAGGGGGGGTCAACACCGGGGAGCTGTTTTTT

size: .
V: TRBV19
D: .
J: TRBJ2-2
CDR3: CATPGGNTGELFF
DNA: TGTGCCACTCCCGGGGGGAACACCGGGGAGCTGTTTTTT

size: .
V: TRBV5-6
D: .
J: TRBJ1-3
CDR3: CASSKFSGDSGNTIYF
DNA: TGTGCCAGCAGCAAGTTTTCAGGGGACTCTGGAAACACCATATATTTT

size: .
V: TRBV24-1
D: TRBD2
J: TRBJ2-1
CDR3: CATSDAPSGGNEQFF
DNA: TGTGCCACCAGTGATGCGCCTAGCGGGGGCAATGAGCAGTTCTTC

size: once
V: TRBV5-1
D: TRBD1
J: TRBJ1-2
CDR3: CASSSGTGNGYTF
DNA: TGCGCCAGCAGCTCAGGGACAGGGAATGGCTACACCTTC

size: .
V: TRBV27
D: .
J: TRBJ2-4
CDR3: CASSLASQGNIQYF
DNA: TGTGCCAGCAGTTTGGCCTCCCAGGGGAACATTCAGTACTTC

size: .
V: TRBV5-1
D: TRBD2
J: TRBJ2-7
CDR3: CATNSTGSGDEQYF
DNA: TGCGCCACCAATTCCACCGGGAGCGGGGACGAGCAGTACTTC

size: .
V: TRBV6-2/TRBV6-3
D: .
J: TRBJ2-7
CDR3: CASSFSYEQYF
DNA: TGTGCCAGCAGTTTCTCCTACGAGCAGTACTTC

size: once
V: TRBV27
D: .
J: TRBJ2-7
CDR3: CASSRGQNYEQYF
DNA: TGTGCCAGCAGTCGTGGACAGAACTACGAGCAGTACTTC

size: .
V: TRBV7-9
D: TRBD1
J: TRBJ2-1
CDR3: CASSPWTGEANEQFF
DNA: TGTGCCAGCAGCCCGTGGACAGGGGAAGCCAATGAGCAGTTCTTC

size: .
V: TRBV7-8
D: .
J: TRBJ1-5
CDR3: CASSPGVGHQPQHF
DNA: TGTGCCAGCAGCCCAGGGGTAGGTCATCAGCCCCAGCATTTT

size: .
V: TRBV2
D: .
J: TRBJ1-5
CDR3: CASRPDSNSNQPQHF
DNA: TGTGCCAGCAGACCCGACAGCAATAGCAATCAGCCCCAGCATTTT

size: .
V: TRBV19
D: TRBD1
J: TRBJ1-5
CDR3: CASSITGQGPQHF
DNA: TGTGCCAGTAGTATTACAGGACAGGGGCCCCAGCATTTT

size: .
V: TRBV7-9
D: TRBD1
J: TRBJ2-7
CDR3: CASSLTGGVYEQYF
DNA: TGTGCCAGCAGCTTAACAGGGGGCGTTTACGAGCAGTACTTC

size: .
V: TRBV2
D: .
J: TRBJ2-1
CDR3: CASSEGQKNYNEQFF
DNA: TGTGCCAGCAGTGAAGGACAGAAGAATTACAATGAGCAGTTCTTC

size: .
V: TRBV30
D: .
J: TRBJ1-3
CDR3: CAWSGGTSSGNTIYF
DNA: TGTGCCTGGAGTGGGGGGACGAGCTCTGGAAACACCATATATTTT

size: .
V: TRBV5-4
D: .
J: TRBJ2-7
CDR3: CASSFLGGSYEQYF
DNA: TGTGCCAGCAGCTTCCTGGGTGGGAGCTACGAGCAGTACTTC